This T cell receptor (beta chain) was captured by sequencing in a study of cytomegalovirus exposure and HLA in healthy donors. This CDR3 has 13 residues. The germline V and J ends were trimmed by 0 bases and 3 bases, with 6 bases remaining between them. Germline V CDR1 and CDR2: SGDLS, YYNGEE. Primers for the PCR totalled 60 Vbeta and 13 Jbeta. Method: immunoSEQ multiplex PCR; TCRdb's copy keeps in-frame clones and lacks some. Of around 240,000 clones listed, 82% are singletons. The V gene is TRBV9, the J gene TRBJ1-1, with a weak D call TRBD1 (5 bases). The clonotype was recovered from a woman aged 40 to 49 in good health and CMV-seropositive. Sequences were obtained from PBMCs. The CDR3 sequence: CASSVEGYTEAFF. Written as DNA, the CDR3 is TGTGCCAGCAGCGTAGAGGGGTACACTGAAGCTTTCTTT.